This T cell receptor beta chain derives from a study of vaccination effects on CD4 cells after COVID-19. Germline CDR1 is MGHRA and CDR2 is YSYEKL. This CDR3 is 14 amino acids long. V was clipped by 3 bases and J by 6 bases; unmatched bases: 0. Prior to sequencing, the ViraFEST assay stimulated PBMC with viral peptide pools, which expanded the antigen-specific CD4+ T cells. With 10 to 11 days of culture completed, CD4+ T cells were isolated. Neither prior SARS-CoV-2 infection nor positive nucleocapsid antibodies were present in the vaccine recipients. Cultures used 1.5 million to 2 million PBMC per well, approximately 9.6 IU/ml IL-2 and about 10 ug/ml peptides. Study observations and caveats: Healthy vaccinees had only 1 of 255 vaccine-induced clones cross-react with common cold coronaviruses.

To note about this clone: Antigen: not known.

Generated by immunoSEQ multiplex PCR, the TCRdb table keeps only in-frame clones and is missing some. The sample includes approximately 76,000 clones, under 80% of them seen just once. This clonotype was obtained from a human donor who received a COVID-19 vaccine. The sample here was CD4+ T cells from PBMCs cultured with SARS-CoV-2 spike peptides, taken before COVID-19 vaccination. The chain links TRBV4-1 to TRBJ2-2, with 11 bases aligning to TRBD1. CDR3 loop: CASSQGQGAGELFF. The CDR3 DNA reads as TGCGCCAGCAGCCAGGGACAGGGGGCCGGGGAGCTGTTTTTT.